This T cell receptor beta chain was profiled in a study of blood T cell repertoires in COVID-19 (TCRdb year 2020). Study-level background: Samples covering the acute and convalescent phases of COVID-19 were provided by collaborators in the United States, Italy and Spain. The material from the prospective study consisted of cDNA or gDNA derived from T cells, B-cell-depleted T cells, or PBMCs. The dataset comprised deeply sampled blood TCRbeta repertoires from subjects exposed to, actively infected with, or recovered from COVID-19. A freely available public database, intended as a resource for researchers studying the immune response to SARS-CoV-2, is where the repertoires were released. The samples were drawn from the first 160 participants of the ongoing ImmuneRACE study and from some 1,300 subjects provided by 6 global collaborators. Nearly every sample came with metadata listing a de-identified subject ID, COVID-19 status, age in years and sex. Where available, HLA class I and class II types were taken from metadata supplied by the sample provider and were not determined by assay-based typing. What the study reported, not specific to this receptor: The quantity of clinical and demographic metadata differed by source and by participant and was supplied without curation.

The trim is 4 bases for V and 1 base for J, with a gap of 21 bases between the germline ends. The germline V gene specifies SGHDT as CDR1 and YYEEEE as CDR2. Measured from the cysteine to the phenylalanine, the CDR3 is 18 residues long. Only the CDR3 portion is preserved as DNA: 54 bases, with reading frame beginning at the first base. TCRbeta CDR3 regions were amplified from genomic DNA using the immunoSEQ Assay, a bias-controlled multiplex PCR. The original methods were these. The number of nucleated cells in each sample was estimated by amplification of reference gene primers within the assay. To quantify the absolute abundance of each unique TCRbeta CDR3 rearrangement, sequence reads were collapsed and filtered. Productive Simpson clonality was computed per sample as the square root of Simpson's diversity index over productive rearrangements. The clones in this table, taken by TCRdb from immuneACCESS, are in-frame only. Not every clone is retained; where verified, under half of the shortfall comes from an unresolved V gene, and the cause of the rest is unknown. The V and J calls and the clone size are those of that table, but D and trimming were determined from the DNA. The sample profile shows 350,000 or so clones; roughly 84% of them were found once. The ten largest clonotypes hold over 0.8% of the sample.

Participants in the prospective study were enrolled through a virtual design, were aged roughly 18 to 95 years, and lived in roughly 25 United States geographic areas. In the prospective study, cohorts were assigned on the basis of participant-reported clinical history obtained from a screening survey and a study questionnaire. ImmuneRACE Cohort 3 recovered participants were defined by two consecutive negative NP/OP PCR tests, healthcare professional clearance, or symptom resolution. Mobile phlebotomists in the prospective study collected whole blood, serum and a nasopharyngeal or oropharyngeal swab from every participant. Participants in the prospective study had the option to provide additional blood draws and questionnaires over an approximately 2-month period. Prospective study blood samples were shipped either frozen or at room temperature before DNA extraction. In the case of this clone: Its antigen remains unidentified. No per-base quality is available; no much larger clone lies one base away.

The rearranged chain carries TRBV5-6 and TRBJ2-4, with a tentative D gene TRBD2 over 5 matching bases. The receptor comes from a woman in her twenties or thirties who had recovered from COVID-19. Sample: PBMCs or T cells enriched from blood (not recorded which). The CDR3 protein: CASSARAETGSAKNIQYF. The sequence in DNA is TGTGCCAGCAGCGCCCGGGCCGAAACGGGATCGGCCAAAAACATTCAGTACTTC.